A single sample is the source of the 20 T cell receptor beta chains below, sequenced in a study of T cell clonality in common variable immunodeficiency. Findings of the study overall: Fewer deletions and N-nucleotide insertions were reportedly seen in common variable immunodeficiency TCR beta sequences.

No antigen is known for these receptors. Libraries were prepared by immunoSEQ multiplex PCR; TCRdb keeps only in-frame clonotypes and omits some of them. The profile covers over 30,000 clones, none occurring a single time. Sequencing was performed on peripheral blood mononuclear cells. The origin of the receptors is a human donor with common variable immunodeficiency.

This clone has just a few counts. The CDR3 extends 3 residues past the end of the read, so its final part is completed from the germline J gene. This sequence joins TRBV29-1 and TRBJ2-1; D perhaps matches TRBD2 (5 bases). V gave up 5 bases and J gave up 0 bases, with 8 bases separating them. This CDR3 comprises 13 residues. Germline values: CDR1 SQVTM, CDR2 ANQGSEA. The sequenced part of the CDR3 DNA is TGCAGCGTTTCAACTAGCTCCTACAATGAG. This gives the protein CSVSTSSYNE. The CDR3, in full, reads CSVSTSSYNEQFF.

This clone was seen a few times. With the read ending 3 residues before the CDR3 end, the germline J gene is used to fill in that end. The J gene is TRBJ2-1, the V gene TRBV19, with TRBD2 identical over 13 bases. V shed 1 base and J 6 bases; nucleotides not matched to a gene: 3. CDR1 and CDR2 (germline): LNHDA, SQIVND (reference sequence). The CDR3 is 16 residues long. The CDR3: CASSIGLAGGRNEQFF. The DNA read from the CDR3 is TGTGCCAGTAGTATAGGACTAGCGGGAGGACGCAATGAG. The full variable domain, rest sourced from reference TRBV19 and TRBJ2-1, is DGGITQSPKYLFRKEGQNVTLSCEQNLNHDAMYWYRQDPGQGLRLIYYSQIVNDFQKGDIAEGYSVSREKKESFPLTVTSAQKNPTAFYLCASSIGLAGGRNEQFFGPGTRLTVL.

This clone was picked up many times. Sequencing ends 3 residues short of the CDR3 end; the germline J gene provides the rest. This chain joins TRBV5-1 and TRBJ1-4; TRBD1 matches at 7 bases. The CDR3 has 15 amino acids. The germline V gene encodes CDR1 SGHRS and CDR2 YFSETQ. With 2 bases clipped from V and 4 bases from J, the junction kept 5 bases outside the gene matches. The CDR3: CASSFGQAFNEKLFF. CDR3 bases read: TGCGCCAGCAGCTTCGGACAGGCCTTTAATGAAAAA.

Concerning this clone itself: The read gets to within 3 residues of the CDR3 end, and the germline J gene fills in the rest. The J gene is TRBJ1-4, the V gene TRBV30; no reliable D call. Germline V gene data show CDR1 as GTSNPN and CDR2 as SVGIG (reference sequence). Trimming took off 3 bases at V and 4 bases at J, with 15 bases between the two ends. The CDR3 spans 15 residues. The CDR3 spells CAWSLPRLFNEKLFF. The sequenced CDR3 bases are TGTGCCTGGAGCCTTCCCCGACTCTTTAATGAAAAA.

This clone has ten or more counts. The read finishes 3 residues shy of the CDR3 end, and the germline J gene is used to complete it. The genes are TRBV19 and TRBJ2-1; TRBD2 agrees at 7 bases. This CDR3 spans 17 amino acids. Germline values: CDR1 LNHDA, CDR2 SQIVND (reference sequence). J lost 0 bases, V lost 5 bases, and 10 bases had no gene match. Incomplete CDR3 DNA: TGTGCCAGTAGTTTTGGGGACTACCTCAACTCCTACAATGAG. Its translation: CASSFGDYLNSYNE. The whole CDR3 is CASSFGDYLNSYNEQFF.

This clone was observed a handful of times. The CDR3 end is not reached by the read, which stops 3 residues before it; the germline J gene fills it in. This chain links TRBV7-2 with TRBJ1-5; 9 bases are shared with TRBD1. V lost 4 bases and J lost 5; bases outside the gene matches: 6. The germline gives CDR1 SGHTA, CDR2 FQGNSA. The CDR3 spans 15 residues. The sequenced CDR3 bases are TGTGCCAGCAGCTCCGGACAGGGGAGTTATCAGCCC. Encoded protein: CASSSGQGSYQP. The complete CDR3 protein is CASSSGQGSYQPQHF.

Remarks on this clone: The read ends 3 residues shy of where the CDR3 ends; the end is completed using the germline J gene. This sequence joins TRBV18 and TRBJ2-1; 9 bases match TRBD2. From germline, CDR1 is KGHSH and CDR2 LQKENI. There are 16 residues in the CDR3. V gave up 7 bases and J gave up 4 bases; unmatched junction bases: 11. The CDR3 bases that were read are TGTGCCAGCTTTAAATCGGGAGCGGGAGGATACAATGAG. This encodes CASFKSGAGGYNE. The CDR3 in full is CASFKSGAGGYNEQFF.

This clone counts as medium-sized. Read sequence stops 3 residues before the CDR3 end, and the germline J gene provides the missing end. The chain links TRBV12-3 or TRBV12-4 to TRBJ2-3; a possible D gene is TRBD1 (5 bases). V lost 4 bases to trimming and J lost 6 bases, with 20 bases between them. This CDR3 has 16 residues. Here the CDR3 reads CASSSERQRVSDTQYF. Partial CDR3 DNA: TGTGCCAGCAGTTCAGAGCGACAGCGTGTGTCGGATACG.

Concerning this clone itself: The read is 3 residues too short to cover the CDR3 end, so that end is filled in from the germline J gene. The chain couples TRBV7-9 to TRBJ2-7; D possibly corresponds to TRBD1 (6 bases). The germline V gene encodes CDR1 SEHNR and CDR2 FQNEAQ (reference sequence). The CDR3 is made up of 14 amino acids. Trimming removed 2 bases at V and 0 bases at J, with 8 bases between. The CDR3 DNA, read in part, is TGTGCCAGCAGCTTACAGGGGAGCTCCTACGAG. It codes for CASSLQGSSYE. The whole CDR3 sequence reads CASSLQGSSYEQYF.

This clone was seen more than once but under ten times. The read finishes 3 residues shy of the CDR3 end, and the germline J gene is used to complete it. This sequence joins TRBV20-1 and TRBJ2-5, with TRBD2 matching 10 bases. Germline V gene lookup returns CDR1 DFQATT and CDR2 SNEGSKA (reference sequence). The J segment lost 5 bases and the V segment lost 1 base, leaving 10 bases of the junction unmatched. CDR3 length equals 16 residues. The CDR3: CSARGSLAGVYETQYF. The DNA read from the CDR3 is TGCAGTGCTAGAGGTTCCCTAGCGGGAGTCTATGAGACC.

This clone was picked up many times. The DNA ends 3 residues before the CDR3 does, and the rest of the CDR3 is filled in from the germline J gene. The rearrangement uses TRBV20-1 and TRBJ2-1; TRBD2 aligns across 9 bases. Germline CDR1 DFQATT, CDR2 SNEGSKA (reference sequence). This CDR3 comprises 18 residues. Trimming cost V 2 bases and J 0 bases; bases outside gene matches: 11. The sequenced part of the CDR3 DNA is TGCAGTGCTAGATACTTAACTAGCGGGCTTAGCTCCTACAATGAG. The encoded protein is CSARYLTSGLSSYNE. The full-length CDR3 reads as CSARYLTSGLSSYNEQFF.

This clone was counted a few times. The DNA read from the CDR3 is TGCAGTGCTCTAGCGACCCACGAG. Translated: CSALATHE. The full CDR3 reads CSALATHEQYF. The chain links TRBV20-1 to TRBJ2-7, with TRBD2 as a possible D gene (6 bases). The read gets to within 3 residues of the CDR3 end, and the germline J gene fills in the rest. CDR1 and CDR2 from the germline V gene are DFQATT and SNEGSKA (reference sequence). The length of the CDR3 is 11 residues. Trimming left V 5 bases short and J 5 bases short, with 10 bases between.

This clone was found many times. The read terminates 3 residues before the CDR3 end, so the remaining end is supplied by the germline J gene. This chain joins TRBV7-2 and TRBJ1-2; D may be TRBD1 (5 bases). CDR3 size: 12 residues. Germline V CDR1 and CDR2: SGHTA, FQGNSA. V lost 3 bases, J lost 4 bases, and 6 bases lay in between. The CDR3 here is CASSFTGYGYTF. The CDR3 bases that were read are TGTGCCAGCAGCTTCACAGGCTATGGC.

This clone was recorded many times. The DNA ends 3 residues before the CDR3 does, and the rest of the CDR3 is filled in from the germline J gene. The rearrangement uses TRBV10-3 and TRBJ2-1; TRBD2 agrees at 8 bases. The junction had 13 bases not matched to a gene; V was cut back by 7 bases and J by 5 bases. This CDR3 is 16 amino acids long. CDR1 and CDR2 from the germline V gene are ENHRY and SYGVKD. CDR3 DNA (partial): TGTGCCATCAACCTCGGGGGGGAGGTCGGGAACAATGAG. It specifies CAINLGGEVGNNE. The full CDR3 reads CAINLGGEVGNNEQFF.

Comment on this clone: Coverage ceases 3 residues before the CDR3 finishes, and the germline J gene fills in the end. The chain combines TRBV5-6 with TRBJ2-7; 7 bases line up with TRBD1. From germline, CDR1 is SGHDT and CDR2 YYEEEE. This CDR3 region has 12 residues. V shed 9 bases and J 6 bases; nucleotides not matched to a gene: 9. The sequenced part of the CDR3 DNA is TGTGCCACTTCGACAGGGTTCCGCGAG. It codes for CATSTGFRE. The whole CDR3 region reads CATSTGFREQYF.

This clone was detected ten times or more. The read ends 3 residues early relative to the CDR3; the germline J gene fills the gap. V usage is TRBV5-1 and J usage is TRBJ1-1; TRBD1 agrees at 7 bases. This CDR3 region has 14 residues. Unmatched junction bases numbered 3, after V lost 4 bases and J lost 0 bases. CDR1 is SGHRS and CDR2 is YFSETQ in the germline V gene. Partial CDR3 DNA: TGCGCCAGCAGCACCGGACAGGTGAACACTGAA. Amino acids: CASSTGQVNTE. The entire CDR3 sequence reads CASSTGQVNTEAFF. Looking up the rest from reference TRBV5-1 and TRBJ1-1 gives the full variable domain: KAGVTQTPRYLIKTRGQQVTLSCSPISGHRSVSWYQQTPGQGLQFLFEYFSETQRNKGNFPGRFSGRQFSNSRSEMNVSTLELGDSALYLCASSTGQVNTEAFFGQGTRLTVV.

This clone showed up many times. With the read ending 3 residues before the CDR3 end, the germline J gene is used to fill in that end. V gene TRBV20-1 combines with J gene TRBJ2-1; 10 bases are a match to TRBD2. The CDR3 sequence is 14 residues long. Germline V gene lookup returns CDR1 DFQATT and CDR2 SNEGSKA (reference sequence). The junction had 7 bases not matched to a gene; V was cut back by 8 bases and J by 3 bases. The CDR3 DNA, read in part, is TGCAGTCATAGCGGACTAGCGGTCTACAATGAG. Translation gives CSHSGLAVYNE. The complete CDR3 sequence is CSHSGLAVYNEQFF.

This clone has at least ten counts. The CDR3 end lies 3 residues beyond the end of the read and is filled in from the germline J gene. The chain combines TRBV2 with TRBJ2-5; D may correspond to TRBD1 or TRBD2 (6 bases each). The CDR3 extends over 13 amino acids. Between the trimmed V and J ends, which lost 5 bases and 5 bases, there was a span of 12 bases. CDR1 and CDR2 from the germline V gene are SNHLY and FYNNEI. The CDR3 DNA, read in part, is TGTGCCAGCAGTAAAGGGGGACTCGAGACC. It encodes CASSKGGLET. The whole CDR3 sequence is CASSKGGLETQYF.

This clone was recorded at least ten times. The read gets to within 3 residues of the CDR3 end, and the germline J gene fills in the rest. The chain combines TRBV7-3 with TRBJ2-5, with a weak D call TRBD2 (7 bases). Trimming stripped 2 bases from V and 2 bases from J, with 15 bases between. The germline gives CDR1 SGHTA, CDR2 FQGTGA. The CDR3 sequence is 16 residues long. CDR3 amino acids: CASSLGRGGGQETQYF. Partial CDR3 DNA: TGTGCCAGCAGCTTAGGTCGAGGGGGAGGGCAAGAGACC.

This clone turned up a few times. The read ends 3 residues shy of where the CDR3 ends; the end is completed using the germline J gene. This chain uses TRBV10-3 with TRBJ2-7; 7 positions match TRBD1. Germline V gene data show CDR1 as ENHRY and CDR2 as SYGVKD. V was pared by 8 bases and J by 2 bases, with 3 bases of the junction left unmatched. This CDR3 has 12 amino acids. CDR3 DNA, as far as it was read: TGTGCCATCGGGACAGTACCCTACGAG. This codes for CAIGTVPYE. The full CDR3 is CAIGTVPYEQYF.